This TCR beta chain was observed in a study of shared clonotypes between healthy human individuals. Study as a whole: The plates for each donor numbered three CD4 naive, three CD4 memory, two CD8 naive and one CD8 memory. Study-wide results and limits: What naive subsets generally showed was a larger estimated richness than memory subsets showed.

Germline lookup yields CDR1 MNHEY and CDR2 SVGAGI. V shed 10 bases and J shed 0 bases, with 16 bases lying between them. This CDR3 has 14 amino acids. Only CD45RO-negative cells positively selected for CCR7 counted as naive CD8 cells, so terminally differentiated effector memory CD45RA+ cells were excluded. This clone was counted a single time. Its specificity is not known. The assay ran at deep level. Only in-frame clones appear in the TCRdb table, and some are missing; sequencing was by immunoSEQ multiplex PCR. Of under 2,000,000 clones listed, just under 95% are singletons. The receptor was derived from a man aged 18 to 35 in good health. Source material: naive CD8+ T cells sorted from blood. This rearrangement joins TRBV6-5 to TRBJ2-7; unclear D gene. CDR3 amino acids: CATSSGLGSYEQYF. CDR3 DNA sequence: TGTGCCACAAGTTCGGGCCTCGGCTCCTACGAGCAGTACTTC.